The sample holds one count of the clone carrying this TCR beta chain. What it binds is unknown. This sample is part of a study of cytomegalovirus exposure and HLA in healthy donors. As for the study in general: HLA-typed donors contributed about 85 million unique TCRs, which were held in an early data release. Findings of the study overall: Evidence from a later analysis indicated that most CMV-associated TCR beta chains looked HLA-restricted. A later analysis showed that HLA-associated TCR beta chains had undergone more clonal expansion than equally common others. Available immune exposure information covered CMV serostatus only.

PCR amplification relied on 60 Vbeta primers (plus 13 Jbeta primers). Sequencing was performed with immunoSEQ multiplex PCR; in TCRdb, only in-frame clones are kept and a portion is missing. The table lists about 77,000 clones, roughly four fifths of them singletons, with approximately 4.5% in the top ten. Per the germline V gene, CDR1 is SGHRS and CDR2 is YFSETQ. V was clipped by 0 bases and J by 2 bases, with 11 bases between them. The CDR3 sequence is 15 residues long. The TCR sequence derives from a man aged 35 to 55 in good health and CMV-seronegative. The V and J genes are TRBV5-1 and TRBJ2-5; possibly TRBD1 for D (6 bases). The specimen sequenced was PBMCs. CDR3 in amino acids: CASSLAGTPQETQYF. The CDR3 nucleotides read TGCGCCAGCAGCTTGGCCGGGACACCGCAAGAGACCCAGTACTTC.